This entry lists 31 T cell receptor beta chains sequenced from one sample in a study of shared clonotypes between healthy human individuals. Only in-frame clones appear in the TCRdb table, and some are missing; sequencing was by immunoSEQ multiplex PCR. The repertoire consists of 2.3 million or so clones, with approximately 95% occurring once and the leading ten covering 0.39%. The sample taken for sequencing was naive CD4+ T cells from PBMCs. The subset: CD45RA+ positively selected. These receptors originate from a man aged 18 to 30 in good health. Some clones in this sample may be carry-over from other donors' samples.

The CDR3 here is CASSRDRVSVETQYF. The CDR3 DNA is TGTGCCAGCAGTCGTGACAGGGTGTCCGTGGAGACCCAGTACTTC. J is TRBJ2-5 and V is TRBV28, with 7 bases aligning to TRBD1. The length of the CDR3 is 15 residues. The J segment lost 5 bases and the V segment lost 5 bases, leaving 11 bases of the junction unmatched. Germline CDR1 reads MDHEN; CDR2 reads SYDVKM.

For this clone: The germline gene is not matched at one end of the junction; a read error may be the cause. CDR3 sequence reads: CAGRVSVGYTF. CDR3 DNA sequence: TGTGCCGGCAGAGTAAGTGTTGGCTACACCTTC. V gene TRBV28 combines with J gene TRBJ1-2, with D hard to call. There are 11 residues in the CDR3. Germline CDR1 and CDR2: MDHEN and SYDVKM.

This rearrangement joins TRBV5-1 to TRBJ2-2; the match to TRBD2 covers 7 bases. CDR1 is SGHRS and CDR2 is YFSETQ in the germline V gene. This CDR3 has 16 residues. J lost 4 bases, V lost 4 bases, and 10 bases had no gene match. DNA for the CDR3: TGCGCCAGCAGCCCCGGCGGGAGCAGAGGCACCGGGGAGCTGTTTTTT. Translating gives CASSPGGSRGTGELFF.

Only one count was recorded for this clone. This chain uses TRBV28 with TRBJ2-7, with 13 bases fitting TRBD2. CDR3 length: 16 amino acids. Looked up from germline, CDR1 is MDHEN and CDR2 is SYDVKM. The junction had 9 bases not matched to a gene; V was cut back by 6 bases and J by 4 bases. CDR3 coding DNA: TGTGCCAGCAGGTCCCCAGGGACTAGCGGGACGTACGAGCAGTACTTC. The encoded protein is CASRSPGTSGTYEQYF.

The V and J genes are TRBV27 and TRBJ2-1; 7 bases are a match to TRBD2. The ends lost 7 bases at V and 0 bases at J; junction bases unmatched: 6. The CDR3 totals 15 residues. CDR1 MNHEY and CDR2 SMNVEV come from the germline V gene (reference sequence). The CDR3 reads CASKRAGSSYNEQFF. The DNA of the CDR3 is TGTGCCAGCAAAAGAGCGGGAAGCTCCTACAATGAGCAGTTCTTC.

Written as DNA, the CDR3 is TGCGCCAGCAGCCCGGACGGAATTAATGAAAAACTGTTTTTT. It specifies CASSPDGINEKLFF. V usage is TRBV5-1 and J usage is TRBJ1-4, with D unresolved. V dropped 4 bases and J dropped 4 bases, with 11 bases sitting between them. This CDR3 region has 14 residues. Germline V gene sequence: CDR1 SGHRS, CDR2 YFSETQ.

This clone was recorded only once. The chain has TRBV25-1 and TRBJ2-7; TRBD2 aligns across 11 bases. The CDR3 covers 17 residues. With 2 bases clipped from V and 2 bases from J, the junction kept 8 bases outside the gene matches. Germline V CDR1 and CDR2: MGHDK, SYGVNS. The CDR3 sequence is CASSEQRTSGPPYEQYF. Here the CDR3 DNA reads TGTGCCAGCAGTGAACAGCGGACTAGCGGGCCACCCTACGAGCAGTACTTC.

This clone came up many times. CDR3 bases: TGTGCCAGCAGCTGGGGGAAAGCCAAAAACATTCAGTACTTC. This codes for CASSWGKAKNIQYF. The V call is TRBV11-2, the J call TRBJ2-4; perhaps D is TRBD1 or TRBD2 (5 bases each). Trimming took off 4 bases at V and 0 bases at J, with 7 bases between the two ends. CDR3 size: 14 residues. Germline V gene sequence: CDR1 SGHAT, CDR2 FQNNGV.

This rearrangement joins TRBV10-3 to TRBJ2-3; weak D call: TRBD1 (5 bases). The V gene's germline CDR1 is ENHRY and CDR2 SYGVKD. The CDR3 consists of 13 residues. Trimming took off 10 bases at V and 2 bases at J, with 13 bases between the two ends. The CDR3 protein is CATLQVSTDTQYF. In nucleotides, the CDR3 is TGTGCCACTCTACAGGTATCCACAGATACGCAGTATTTT.

A remark on this clone: The junction and the germline gene differ at one end; a read error may be behind it. The chain uses TRBV11-2 and TRBJ2-7, with 7 bases lining up with TRBD1. The CDR3 spans 14 residues. Germline CDR1 and CDR2: SGHAT and FQNNGV. CDR3 nucleotides: TGTGCCAGCACCTTACGGGACAGCTCCTACGAGCAGTACTTC. Translation gives CASTLRDSSYEQYF.

The rearrangement links TRBV10-1 to TRBJ2-2; no reliable D call. V was pared by 2 bases and J by 7 bases, with 5 bases between. CDR1 and CDR2 (germline): WNHNN, SYGVQD (reference sequence). CDR3 length: 12 residues. The CDR3 DNA is TGCGCCAGCAGTGAGACGGGCGGGGAGCTGTTTTTT. As protein: CASSETGGELFF.

This CDR3 is CASSVGPLGNSGTGELFF. CDR3 in DNA: TGTGCCAGCAGCGTAGGGCCGCTAGGGAACTCGGGGACCGGGGAGCTGTTTTTT. The rearrangement joins TRBV9 to TRBJ2-2; D is perhaps TRBD2 (5 bases). The CDR3 totals 18 residues. From germline, CDR1 is SGDLS and CDR2 YYNGEE. Deletions cut 0 bases from V and 5 bases from J, with 20 bases between.

Concerning this clone itself: In the same sample, other DNA sequences code for this CDR3. V and J are TRBV7-3 and TRBJ2-5; D is uncertain. V lost 5 bases, J lost 1 base, and 8 bases lay in between. The CDR3 has 13 residues. Germline lookup yields CDR1 SGHTA and CDR2 FQGTGA. The CDR3 here is CASSPRPQETQYF. CDR3 bases: TGTGCCAGCAGCCCGAGACCCCAAGAGACCCAGTACTTC.

This chain links TRBV14 with TRBJ1-4; no reliable D call. The germline V gene has CDR1 SGHDN and CDR2 FVKESK. The CDR3 sequence is 14 residues long. V lost 9 bases to trimming and J lost 7 bases, with 18 bases between them. DNA for the CDR3: TGTGCCAGACCCGTCGTCAGGTGCCTTGAAAAACTGTTTTTT. Its translation is CARPVVRCLEKLFF.

V usage is TRBV30 and J usage is TRBJ2-3; D uncertain. This CDR3 is built from 15 residues. Per the germline V gene, CDR1 is GTSNPN and CDR2 is SVGIG (reference sequence). Deletions cut 1 base from V and 6 bases from J, with 17 bases between. Here the CDR3 DNA reads TGTGCCTGGAGTGGCCCGAGGTACCGGAAGGATACGCAGTATTTT. As protein: CAWSGPRYRKDTQYF.

As regards this clone: Other DNA variants within this sample encode the same CDR3. This chain connects TRBV18 to TRBJ1-2; D gene unclear. The CDR3 is 14 amino acids. V was pared by 3 bases and J by 1 base, with 9 bases between. Germline CDR1 KGHSH, CDR2 LQKENI. In nucleotides, the CDR3 is TGTGCCAGCTCACCCGGACGGATTAACTATGGCTACACCTTC. Its protein product is CASSPGRINYGYTF.

The chain has TRBV19 and TRBJ2-3; the D call may be TRBD1 or TRBD2 (5 bases each). V lost 5 bases and J lost 4, with 16 bases in between. Per germline, CDR1 LNHDA and CDR2 SQIVND (reference sequence). CDR3 length: 15 amino acids. The CDR3 here is CASSLGTVRADTQYF. In DNA form, the CDR3 reads TGTGCCAGTAGTCTCGGGACCGTTCGGGCAGATACGCAGTATTTT.

The chain carries TRBV15 and TRBJ2-1; 9 positions agree with TRBD2. With 0 bases clipped from V and 7 bases from J, the junction kept 7 bases outside the gene matches. The CDR3 has 16 amino acids. Germline assignment: CDR1 LNHNV and CDR2 YYDKDF (reference sequence). The DNA of the CDR3 is TGTGCCACCAGCAGAGATGGTAGCGGGAGTTCGAATGAGCAGTTCTTC. Translation gives CATSRDGSGSSNEQFF.

The chain joins TRBV19 to TRBJ1-1; TRBD1 is a possible D gene (5 bases). Per germline, CDR1 LNHDA and CDR2 SQIVND (reference sequence). This CDR3 has 16 residues. V lost 7 bases and J 4 bases, leaving 22 bases between the germline ends. CDR3 loop: CASKTGTYTPSTEAFF. The DNA for the CDR3 is TGTGCCAGTAAGACGGGGACTTATACCCCCAGCACTGAAGCTTTCTTT.

The count of this clone is one. Distinct nucleotide sequences in the sample also encode this CDR3. The V call is TRBV6-5, the J call TRBJ2-7; TRBD2 matches 7 bases. The CDR3 consists of 14 residues. Germline assignment: CDR1 MNHEY and CDR2 SVGAGI. V was pared by 2 bases and J by 4 bases, with 5 bases of the junction left unmatched. The CDR3 region is CASSYGGREYEQYF. The CDR3 DNA follows: TGTGCCAGCAGTTACGGCGGGAGAGAGTACGAGCAGTACTTC.

This rearrangement joins TRBV7-9 to TRBJ1-1; perhaps TRBD1 as D (6 bases). The germline V and J ends were trimmed by 5 bases and 1 base, with 14 bases remaining between them. The V gene's germline CDR1 is SEHNR and CDR2 FQNEAQ (reference sequence). There are 15 residues in the CDR3. This CDR3 is CASSEKGQPNTEAFF. DNA of the CDR3: TGTGCCAGCAGCGAAAAAGGACAGCCGAACACTGAAGCTTTCTTT.

About this clone: The sample holds other DNA sequences that translate to the same CDR3. This chain uses TRBV7-2 with TRBJ2-7, with D perhaps being TRBD1 or TRBD2 (5 bases each). V lost 2 bases and J 1 base, leaving 12 bases between the germline ends. The germline V gene has CDR1 SGHTA and CDR2 FQGNSA. The CDR3 sequence is 15 residues long. The CDR3 sequence is CASSLRRGASYEQYF. As DNA, the CDR3 is TGTGCCAGCAGCTTACGGAGAGGGGCGTCCTACGAGCAGTACTTC.

The genes are TRBV11-2 and TRBJ2-7; TRBD1 matches 7 bases. V lost 2 bases to trimming and J lost 3 bases; unmatched junction nucleotides: 7. The CDR3 length is 15 residues. CDR1 is SGHAT and CDR2 is FQNNGV in the germline V gene. CDR3 bases: TGTGCCAGCAGCTTATCACAGGGGCTCGGCTACGAGCAGTACTTC. Its protein product is CASSLSQGLGYEQYF.

V and J are TRBV7-7 and TRBJ2-5, with 12 bases aligning to TRBD1. Germline V lookup: CDR1 SSHAT, CDR2 FNYEAQ (reference sequence). With 4 bases clipped from V and 7 bases from J, the junction kept 7 bases outside the gene matches. The CDR3 totals 15 residues. The CDR3 DNA is TGTGCCAGCAGCTCGGGACAGGGGGCGATGGGGACCCAGTACTTC. It codes for CASSSGQGAMGTQYF.

The V and J genes are TRBV27 and TRBJ1-1; a possible D gene is TRBD1 (5 bases). V was shortened by 6 bases and J by 5 bases, with 22 bases between the two germline ends. This CDR3 has 16 residues. CDR1 is MNHEY, CDR2 SMNVEV, per germline (reference sequence). The CDR3 DNA follows: TGTGCCAGCAGCTCTACCGATGCGGGGGGTGAGACTGAAGCTTTCTTT. This translates into CASSSTDAGGETEAFF.

In its sample, this clone was seen once. The rearrangement links TRBV4-1 to TRBJ2-1; tentative D call: TRBD2 (6 bases). The CDR3 is 18 amino acids. Trimming left V 1 base short and J 0 bases short, with 16 bases between. The V gene's germline CDR1 is MGHRA and CDR2 YSYEKL. The CDR3 nucleotides read TGCGCCAGCAGCCAAGGGAGACTAGGCTTTGACTCCTACAATGAGCAGTTCTTC. It encodes CASSQGRLGFDSYNEQFF.

V and J are TRBV9 and TRBJ1-3; possible D gene TRBD1, 5 bases. This CDR3 is built from 16 residues. Per germline, CDR1 SGDLS and CDR2 YYNGEE. Between the trimmed V and J ends, which lost 0 bases and 4 bases, there was a span of 14 bases. The CDR3 loop is CASSVGQRDRGNTIYF. The DNA of the CDR3 is TGTGCCAGCAGCGTAGGTCAGCGGGACCGAGGAAACACCATATATTTT.

J is TRBJ1-5 and V is TRBV5-1; no reliable D call. CDR1 and CDR2 from the germline V gene are SGHRS and YFSETQ. V was pared by 4 bases and J by 9 bases, with 17 bases between. The CDR3 runs 14 residues. DNA for the CDR3: TGCGCCAGCAGCGTAGGACTGCTCGGAGGGCCCCAGCATTTT. Translating gives CASSVGLLGGPQHF.

The count of this clone is one. The J gene is TRBJ1-2, the V gene TRBV14, with a possible D match to TRBD1 (6 bases). The V end was cut by 1 base, the J end by 2 bases, with 17 bases between. This CDR3 spans 17 amino acids. In germline, CDR1 is SGHDN, CDR2 FVKESK. In DNA form, the CDR3 reads TGTGCCAGCAGCCAAGGGGGGACACCAAGGGAGAACTATGGCTACACCTTC. It is translated as CASSQGGTPRENYGYTF.

The rearrangement joins TRBV5-1 to TRBJ2-7, with D perhaps given as TRBD1 or TRBD2 (6 bases each). The CDR3 covers 14 residues. V gave up 4 bases and J gave up 6 bases, with 17 bases separating them. Germline CDR1 SGHRS, CDR2 YFSETQ. CDR3 region: CASSRSAGGGEQYF. CDR3 DNA: TGCGCCAGCAGCCGGTCCGCCGGAGGGGGCGAGCAGTACTTC.

This chain links TRBV5-4 with TRBJ1-1; TRBD1 aligns across 7 bases. Germline V gene sequence: CDR1 SGHNT, CDR2 YYREEE (reference sequence). This CDR3 is 15 amino acids long. J was trimmed by 3 bases and V by 0 bases; bases with no gene match: 5. CDR3 DNA sequence: TGTGCCAGCAGCTTGGGACAGGGTACTTACACTGAAGCTTTCTTT. It encodes CASSLGQGTYTEAFF.